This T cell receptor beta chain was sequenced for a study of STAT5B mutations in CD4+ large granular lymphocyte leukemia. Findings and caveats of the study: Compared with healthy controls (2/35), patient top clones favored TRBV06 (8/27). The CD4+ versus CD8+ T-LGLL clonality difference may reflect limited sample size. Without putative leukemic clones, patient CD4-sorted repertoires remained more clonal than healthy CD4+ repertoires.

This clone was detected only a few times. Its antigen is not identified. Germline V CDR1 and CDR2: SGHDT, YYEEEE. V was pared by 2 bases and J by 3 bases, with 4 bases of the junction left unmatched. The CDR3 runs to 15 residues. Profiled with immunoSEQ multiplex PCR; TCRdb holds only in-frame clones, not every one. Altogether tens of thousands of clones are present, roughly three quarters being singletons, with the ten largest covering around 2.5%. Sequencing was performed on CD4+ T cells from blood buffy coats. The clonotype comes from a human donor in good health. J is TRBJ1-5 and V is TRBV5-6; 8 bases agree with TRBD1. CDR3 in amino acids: CASSLLQGDNQPQHF. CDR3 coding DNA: TGTGCCAGCAGCTTACTACAGGGGGACAATCAGCCCCAGCATTTT. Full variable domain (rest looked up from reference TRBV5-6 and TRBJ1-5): DAGVTQSPTHLIKTRGQQVTLRCSPKSGHDTVSWYQQALGQGPQFIFQYYEEEERQRGNFPDRFSGHQFPNYSSELNVNALLLGDSALYLCASSLLQGDNQPQHFGDGTRLSIL.